This TCR beta chain derives from a study of radiotherapy plus CTLA-4 blockade in lung cancer. For the study at large: About 17% of enrolled patients responded objectively, and approximately 30% had disease control. Study observations and caveats: TCR clones from tumors expanded in blood after radiotherapy plus ipilimumab.

Focal radiation was given together with CTLA-4 blockade (ipilimumab) to patients with chemo-refractory metastatic non-small-cell lung cancer. V lost 4 bases and J lost 2, with 16 bases in between. There are 15 residues in the CDR3. Per the germline V gene, CDR1 is SGHKS and CDR2 is YYEKEE (reference sequence). This table comes from immunoSEQ multiplex PCR, and its TCRdb copy is limited to in-frame clones, with some not included. The sample yields tens of thousands of clones, approximately 84% seen once. Comment on this clone: The antigen remains undetermined.

The sequence derives from a human donor with non-small cell lung cancer whose response to radiotherapy plus ipilimumab could not be evaluated. Sequencing used peripheral blood, obtained from a patient treated with radiotherapy plus ipilimumab. The chain is built from TRBV5-5 and TRBJ2-7; D is perhaps TRBD1 (5 bases). CDR3 protein: CASSPLIRTTYEQYF. Here the CDR3 DNA reads TGTGCCAGCAGCCCCCTTATCAGGACAACCTACGAGCAGTACTTC.